The 19 T cell receptor beta chains below come from one sample, sequenced in a study of shared clonotypes between healthy human individuals. Assay: immunoSEQ multiplex PCR; the TCRdb copy retains only in-frame clones and omits some. The table records fewer than 650,000 clones, 70% to 80% of them present only once. Sequencing was carried out using PBMCs. The receptors were gathered from a woman in her thirties or forties in good health. Some clones in this sample may be carry-over from other donors' samples.

The chain combines TRBV4-3 with TRBJ1-5; D is undetermined. From germline, CDR1 is LGHNA and CDR2 YSLEER. CDR3 length equals 14 residues. V was shortened by 5 bases and J by 0 bases, with 8 bases between the two germline ends. The chain's CDR3 is CASSETGSNQPQHF. The DNA of the CDR3 is TGCGCCAGCAGCGAGACTGGTAGCAATCAGCCCCAGCATTTT.

There are a few counts of this clone. This chain connects TRBV7-2 to TRBJ2-7; a possible D gene is TRBD2 (6 bases). The V end was cut by 6 bases, the J end by 2 bases, with 14 bases between. Germline CDR1 is SGHTA and CDR2 is FQGNSA. The CDR3 is 14 amino acids. The CDR3 region is CASSLSGLTYEQYF. The CDR3 DNA is TGTGCCAGCAGTTTAAGCGGGCTCACCTACGAGCAGTACTTC. The entire variable domain, with the rest obtained from reference TRBV7-2 and TRBJ2-7, is as follows: GAGVSQSPSNKVTEKGKDVELRCDPISGHTALYWYRQSLGQGLEFLIYFQGNSAPDKSGLPSDRFSAERTGGSVSTLTIQRTQQEDSAVYLCASSLSGLTYEQYFGPGTRLTVT.

This clone was picked up a small number of times. V usage is TRBV7-9 and J usage is TRBJ1-3; no definite D call. This CDR3 comprises 11 residues. Germline CDR1 reads SEHNR; CDR2 reads FQNEAQ (reference sequence). Trimming pared 5 bases from V and 2 bases from J, leaving 1 base between. CDR3 loop: CASSTGNTIYF. CDR3 sequence (DNA): TGTGCCAGCAGCACTGGAAACACCATATATTTT.

This clone showed up just a few times. V usage is TRBV18 and J usage is TRBJ2-3; TRBD2 agrees at 7 bases. The CDR3 has 15 amino acids. Trimming cost V 1 base and J 3 bases; bases outside gene matches: 4. CDR1 is KGHSH, CDR2 LQKENI, per germline. Here the CDR3 DNA reads TGTGCCAGCTCACCACAGACTAGCAGAACAGATACGCAGTATTTT. This codes for CASSPQTSRTDTQYF.

In its sample, this clone was seen a few times. The chain joins TRBV15 to TRBJ2-1, with D tentatively TRBD2 (5 bases). This CDR3 comprises 15 residues. Germline V CDR1 and CDR2: LNHNV, YYDKDF (reference sequence). Trimming took 0 bases from V and 9 from J, leaving 15 bases between them. CDR3 DNA sequence: TGTGCCACCAGCAGAGATGGCGGAGGAGGCGGTGAGCAGTTCTTC. Its translation: CATSRDGGGGGEQFF.

This clone was seen a handful of times. The chain recombines TRBV28 with TRBJ2-7; no reliable D call. The CDR3 is 14 amino acids. V lost 8 bases to trimming and J lost 0 bases, with 14 bases between them. Germline V gene lookup returns CDR1 MDHEN and CDR2 SYDVKM. CDR3 nucleotide sequence: TGTGCCAGCGTGCGGACGCTACTCTCCTACGAGCAGTACTTC. This translates into CASVRTLLSYEQYF. Full variable domain (missing parts from reference TRBV28 and TRBJ2-7): DVKVTQSSRYLVKRTGEKVFLECVQDMDHENMFWYRQDPGLGLRLIYFSYDVKMKEKGDIPEGYSVSREKKERFSLILESASTNQTSMYLCASVRTLLSYEQYFGPGTRLTVT.

V gene TRBV19 combines with J gene TRBJ2-6, with 8 bases identical to TRBD2. The V segment lost 6 bases and the J segment 2 bases; nucleotides outside the gene matches: 6. This CDR3 is 16 amino acids long. Germline CDR1 reads LNHDA; CDR2 reads SQIVND (reference sequence). The CDR3 sequence: CASSPRGGTGANVLTF. DNA of the CDR3: TGTGCCAGTAGCCCTCGGGGGGGCACTGGGGCCAACGTCCTGACTTTC. Full variable domain (remainder filled in from reference TRBV19 and TRBJ2-6): DGGITQSPKYLFRKEGQNVTLSCEQNLNHDAMYWYRQDPGQGLRLIYYSQIVNDFQKGDIAEGYSVSREKKESFPLTVTSAQKNPTAFYLCASSPRGGTGANVLTFGAGSRLTVL.

The rearrangement links TRBV4-3 to TRBJ1-3; D remains unclear. Germline V gene sequence: CDR1 LGHNA, CDR2 YSLEER. The CDR3 spans 15 residues. Trimming removed 0 bases from V and 3 bases from J, with 9 bases in between. CDR3 loop: CASSQDNGIGNTIYF. The CDR3 nucleotides read TGCGCCAGCAGCCAAGATAACGGCATTGGAAACACCATATATTTT.

V is TRBV7-2 and J is TRBJ1-1; D may be TRBD1 (5 bases). This CDR3 spans 15 amino acids. Trimming took 5 bases from V and 4 from J, leaving 17 bases between them. Germline CDR1 and CDR2: SGHTA and FQGNSA. The CDR3 sequence: CASSGWGGGGTEAFF. CDR3 bases: TGTGCCAGCAGCGGGTGGGGGGGAGGTGGCACTGAAGCTTTCTTT.

As to this clone: The same CDR3 is also encoded by other DNA sequences in this sample. This chain uses TRBV28 with TRBJ2-3, with D unclear. V lost 5 bases and J 0 bases, leaving 6 bases between the germline ends. Germline-derived CDR1 and CDR2 are MDHEN and SYDVKM. There are 13 residues in the CDR3. Here the CDR3 DNA reads TGTGCCAGCAGTCCCCCTAGCACAGATACGCAGTATTTT. This codes for CASSPPSTDTQYF.

The chain couples TRBV5-1 to TRBJ2-2; D is unresolved. CDR1 and CDR2 (germline): SGHRS, YFSETQ. This CDR3 spans 17 amino acids. The V and J ends lost 0 bases and 2 bases respectively, with 14 bases between them. The CDR3 nucleotides read TGCGCCAGCAGCTTGGAATTGGGTGGAGTAAACACCGGGGAGCTGTTTTTT. Amino acids: CASSLELGGVNTGELFF.

This chain links TRBV13 with TRBJ2-3; TRBD2 agrees at 10 bases. Germline values: CDR1 PRHDT, CDR2 FYEKMQ (reference sequence). The CDR3 spans 17 residues. The junction had 8 bases not matched to a gene; V was cut back by 5 bases and J by 0 bases. CDR3 coding DNA: TGTGCCAGCAGCCTTAAGCGGGGGGGCGGTAGCACAGATACGCAGTATTTT. Protein: CASSLKRGGGSTDTQYF.

The V call is TRBV30, the J call TRBJ2-5; D gene ambiguous. Germline CDR1 GTSNPN, CDR2 SVGIG (reference sequence). The CDR3 spans 13 residues. Trimming shortened V by 8 bases and J by 5 bases, and 18 bases separated the two germline ends. CDR3 bases: TGTGCCAGTACGGGCCGCGCCGGGGAGACCCAGTACTTC. This gives the protein CASTGRAGETQYF.

This clone showed up just once. This chain uses TRBV19 with TRBJ2-3; unclear D gene. Looked up from germline, CDR1 is LNHDA and CDR2 is SQIVND (reference sequence). Trimming cost V 6 bases and J 0 bases, with 7 bases left between them. This CDR3 is 13 amino acids long. The CDR3 spells CASSTDSTDTQYF. The CDR3 nucleotides are TGTGCCAGTAGCACCGACAGCACAGATACGCAGTATTTT.

In this sample, this clone turned up a few times. V gene TRBV5-1 combines with J gene TRBJ1-4; tentatively, D is TRBD1 (5 bases). This CDR3 is 16 amino acids long. The V gene lost 0 bases and the J gene lost 7 bases, with 16 bases spanning the gap. Per the germline V gene, CDR1 is SGHRS and CDR2 is YFSETQ. This CDR3 reads CASSLAAVPGGEKLFF. For the CDR3, the DNA is TGCGCCAGCAGCTTGGCCGCCGTTCCCGGGGGTGAAAAACTGTTTTTT.

The gene calls are TRBV11-2 and TRBJ1-1; TRBD1 agrees at 8 bases. CDR3 length: 14 residues. V trimming: 5 bases; J trimming: 6 bases; junction bases outside the gene matches: 8. Germline-derived CDR1 and CDR2 are SGHAT and FQNNGV. The CDR3 DNA is TGTGCCAGCAGCATGAGACAGGGGAAGGCTGAAGCTTTCTTT. This sequence encodes CASSMRQGKAEAFF. Combining the CDR3 with reference TRBV11-2 and TRBJ1-1 gives the whole variable domain EAGVAQSPRYKIIEKRQSVAFWCNPISGHATLYWYQQILGQGPKLLIQFQNNGVVDDSQLPKDRFSAERLKGVDSTLKIQPAKLEDSAVYLCASSMRQGKAEAFFGQGTRLTVV.

This chain links TRBV5-1 with TRBJ2-5, with a weak D call TRBD2 (5 bases). Germline V gives CDR1 SGHRS, CDR2 YFSETQ. V dropped 4 bases and J dropped 5 bases, with 15 bases sitting between them. The CDR3 has 14 residues. The DNA for the CDR3 is TGCGCCAGCAGCGTGGACTTCTTAGGTGAGACCCAGTACTTC. This codes for CASSVDFLGETQYF. The entire variable domain, with the rest obtained from reference TRBV5-1 and TRBJ2-5, is as follows: KAGVTQTPRYLIKTRGQQVTLSCSPISGHRSVSWYQQTPGQGLQFLFEYFSETQRNKGNFPGRFSGRQFSNSRSEMNVSTLELGDSALYLCASSVDFLGETQYFGPGTRLLVL.

Details on this clone: A far larger clone is off by one base, so a read error is likely. Within the sample, other DNA sequences also encode this same CDR3. The chain joins TRBV27 to TRBJ1-2; TRBD1 matches 7 bases. There are 12 residues in the CDR3. CDR1 and CDR2 (germline): MNHEY, SMNVEV (reference sequence). The DNA of the CDR3 is TGCGCCAGTCCGGGACAGAACTATGGCTACACCTTC. This gives the protein CASPGQNYGYTF.

The chain has TRBV6-7 and TRBJ2-7; 9 nucleotides align to TRBD1. TRBV6-7 is labeled an ORF, and its function is uncertain. The CDR3 totals 13 residues. The trim removed 6 bases at V and 7 bases at J, leaving 7 bases unmatched. CDR3 nucleotides: TGTGCCAGCAGATTTCGACAGGGGGAGGAGCAGTACTTC. It is translated as CASRFRQGEEQYF.